This TCR beta chain emerged from a study of cytomegalovirus exposure and HLA in healthy donors. The study's findings and limits: In vitro, three CMV-associated chains proved specific for CMV antigens. Investigators reported more than 150 TCR beta chains as tied to cytomegalovirus.

An approximately 120-subject validation cohort, separate from the approximately 670-subject first cohort, supplied the donors. The length of the CDR3 is 13 residues. CDR1 is SGHTA, CDR2 FQGNSA, per germline. With 0 bases removed from V and 6 bases from J, the gap between germline ends came to 7 bases. A note on this clone: Antigen: not known.

Libraries were prepared by immunoSEQ multiplex PCR; TCRdb keeps only in-frame clonotypes and omits some of them. The sample has around 400,000 clones, more than 80% seen once. V usage is TRBV7-2 and J usage is TRBJ2-3; D remains ambiguous. The TCR originated in a woman aged 18-29 years in good health and CMV-seronegative. The sample taken for sequencing was PBMCs. In DNA, the CDR3 is TGTGCCAGCAGCTTAGCCAGGTTGGATACGCAGTATTTT. It encodes CASSLARLDTQYF.